This T cell receptor (beta chain) appears in the sequencing data of a study of neurological immune-mediated disorders. General observations from the study: The greatest TCR clonal expansion appeared in HTLV-1-associated myelopathy and the smallest, falling below healthy controls, in multiple sclerosis. No CDR3 amino acid sequences were shared by expanded clones across subjects, suggesting private repertoires in all groups.

Time point: longitudinal time-point 3. J was trimmed by 6 bases and V by 5 bases; bases with no gene match: 23. Germline CDR1 is LGHNA and CDR2 is YNFKEQ. The CDR3 spans 22 residues. This clonotype was observed at least ten times. Its antigen is as yet unknown. Synthesis of cDNA was performed by 5'RACE using 10-nucleotide random UMIs. Over 170 million TCR-beta sequences from 15-18 subjects came out of each sequencing run. TCRdb analysed the 5' RACE reads with MiXCR anew, one entry per CDR3 protein. Of more than 95,000 distinct CDR3 sequences in the sample, 9.5% to 14% were seen once. The chain has TRBV4-2 and TRBJ2-2; 14 bases align to TRBD2. The sequencing input was PBMCs. The TCR comes from a female donor with HTLV-1-associated myelopathy (HAM/TSP). The CDR3 sequence is CASSYQRLAGGLRSSFSGELFF. DNA for the CDR3: TGTGCCAGCAGCTATCAACGACTAGCGGGGGGGCTTCGATCGTCCTTTTCCGGGGAGCTGTTTTTT.